These 20 T cell receptor beta chains originate from one sample sequenced in a study of PD-1 blockade in classical Hodgkin lymphoma. Produced via immunoSEQ multiplex PCR; TCRdb's table is partial and in-frame only. The top ten hold roughly a sixth of the sample, which has over 15,000 clones, roughly three quarters seen once. Relapses following autologous stem cell transplantation were seen in all patients, with brentuximab vedotin exposure varying. Sample: peripheral blood mononuclear cells (PBMCs), taken before the second cycle of nivolumab. Receptors originate from a human donor with classical Hodgkin lymphoma.

The rearrangement uses TRBV7-2 and TRBJ1-3, with 7 nucleotides matching TRBD1. The CDR3 length is 17 residues. Germline CDR1 SGHTA, CDR2 FQGNSA. The V segment lost 2 bases and the J segment 0 bases; nucleotides outside the gene matches: 7. CDR3 region: CASSLQPGGNSGNTIYF. The CDR3 DNA follows: TGTGCCAGCAGCTTACAACCAGGGGGAAACTCTGGAAACACCATATATTTT.

The J gene is TRBJ2-2, the V gene TRBV27; 10 bases line up with TRBD1. This CDR3 has 15 residues. V shed 7 bases, J shed 5 bases, and the junction held 7 bases outside the gene matches. Per the germline V gene, CDR1 is MNHEY and CDR2 is SMNVEV (reference sequence). The CDR3 nucleotides are TGTGCCAGCAAAAAAGGGGACAGGGGAACCGGGGAGCTGTTTTTT. Protein product: CASKKGDRGTGELFF.

The chain couples TRBV27 to TRBJ2-7; 7 bases are a match to TRBD2. The junction had 11 bases not matched to a gene; V was cut back by 6 bases and J by 6 bases. Per germline, CDR1 MNHEY and CDR2 SMNVEV (reference sequence). The CDR3 has 14 amino acids. CDR3 region: CASRGNERDFEQYF. The CDR3 DNA is TGTGCCAGCAGAGGGAATGAGCGGGACTTCGAGCAGTACTTC.

The chain employs TRBV10-1 and TRBJ2-5; possibly TRBD1 for D (6 bases). Germline CDR1 is WNHNN and CDR2 is SYGVQD (reference sequence). This CDR3 comprises 14 residues. Trimming took 0 bases from V and 9 from J, leaving 14 bases between them. CDR3 sequence reads: CASSESGGTGSQYF. The CDR3 DNA is TGCGCCAGCAGTGAGTCGGGTGGCACAGGGTCCCAGTACTTC.

The chain has TRBV4-3 and TRBJ1-1; D remains unclear. The CDR3 runs to 16 residues. The germline V gene encodes CDR1 LGHNA and CDR2 YSLEER. The V end was cut by 1 base, the J end by 6 bases, with 18 bases between. In DNA form, the CDR3 reads TGCGCCAGCAGCCAAGTTTTTGTACAGCGGTACTCTGAAGCTTTCTTT. Its translation is CASSQVFVQRYSEAFF.

The chain recombines TRBV7-2 with TRBJ1-5; D is unclear. V was shortened by 0 bases and J by 6 bases, with 9 bases between the two germline ends. Germline V CDR1 and CDR2: SGHTA, FQGNSA. The CDR3 consists of 14 residues. CDR3 protein: CASSLAGNAQPQHF. In DNA, the CDR3 is TGTGCCAGCAGCTTAGCAGGGAACGCTCAGCCCCAGCATTTT.

This chain joins TRBV27 and TRBJ2-1, with D tentatively TRBD1 or TRBD2 (5 bases each). The CDR3 is 13 residues long. The V gene lost 5 bases and the J gene lost 4 bases, with 9 bases spanning the gap. Germline assignment: CDR1 MNHEY and CDR2 SMNVEV (reference sequence). In nucleotides, the CDR3 is TGTGCCAGCAGTAGGGACGGATACAATGAGCAGTTCTTC. It encodes CASSRDGYNEQFF.

V and J are TRBV28 and TRBJ1-5, with D uncertain. Germline V gives CDR1 MDHEN, CDR2 SYDVKM. The length of the CDR3 is 13 residues. V lost 5 bases to trimming and J lost 8 bases, with 13 bases between them. CDR3 in DNA: TGTGCCAGCAGTCCCTACGACAAAAAGCCCCAGCATTTT. This sequence encodes CASSPYDKKPQHF.

CDR3 sequence (DNA): TGTGCCAGTAGTCGGGACAGGGGGTCCCGAAAACTGTTTTTT. It specifies CASSRDRGSRKLFF. The chain combines TRBV19 with TRBJ1-4, with 11 bases aligning to TRBD1. Germline loops: CDR1 LNHDA, CDR2 SQIVND (reference sequence). V trimming: 5 bases; J trimming: 10 bases; junction bases outside the gene matches: 6. This CDR3 is 14 amino acids long.

As DNA, the CDR3 is TGTGCCAGCAGCGTAGCGGGGCTAGGACTGACTGAAGCTTTCTTT. It yields the protein CASSVAGLGLTEAFF. The rearrangement links TRBV9 to TRBJ1-1; possible D gene TRBD1, 5 bases. Germline V gene sequence: CDR1 SGDLS, CDR2 YYNGEE. Trimming took off 0 bases at V and 5 bases at J, with 14 bases between the two ends. The CDR3 contains 15 residues.

The chain carries TRBV19 and TRBJ2-3, with D possibly matching TRBD2 (6 bases). The V end was cut by 5 bases, the J end by 1 base, with 13 bases between. Germline V CDR1 and CDR2: LNHDA, SQIVND (reference sequence). The CDR3 loop spans 15 amino acids. CDR3 region: CASSFQGLGTDTQYF. DNA of the CDR3: TGTGCCAGTAGTTTCCAGGGACTTGGCACAGATACGCAGTATTTT.

This clone has only a few counts. The V and J genes are TRBV4-1 and TRBJ1-2, with TRBD1 as a possible D gene (5 bases). The CDR3 contains 13 residues. The germline V gene has CDR1 MGHRA and CDR2 YSYEKL. V was clipped by 4 bases and J by 7 bases, with 13 bases between them. The CDR3 spells CASSPTGAGGYTF. The CDR3 DNA sequence: TGCGCCAGCAGCCCTACCGGGGCTGGTGGCTACACCTTC.

V is TRBV5-1 and J is TRBJ1-1; no firm D call. Germline values: CDR1 SGHRS, CDR2 YFSETQ. The V end was cut by 5 bases, the J end by 4 bases, with 12 bases between. The CDR3 consists of 13 residues. CDR3 region: CASRKERVTEAFF. The CDR3 DNA is TGCGCCAGCAGGAAAGAACGGGTCACTGAAGCTTTCTTT.

This clone showed up just once. This chain joins TRBV9 and TRBJ2-7; a weak D match, TRBD1 (6 bases). CDR1 and CDR2 (germline): SGDLS, YYNGEE. The CDR3 runs to 14 residues. Trimming took 4 bases from V and 3 from J, leaving 14 bases between them. For the CDR3, the DNA is TGTGCCAGCAGCAAATCCGGACAGAACTACGAGCAGTACTTC. Amino acid sequence: CASSKSGQNYEQYF.

The V call is TRBV28, the J call TRBJ1-5; D unresolved. In germline, CDR1 is MDHEN, CDR2 SYDVKM. The ends were cut back, 5 bases at V and 4 bases at J, with 15 bases in the middle. This CDR3 comprises 15 residues. CDR3 region: CASSQVLWANQPQHF. CDR3 in DNA: TGTGCCAGCAGTCAAGTTCTGTGGGCTAATCAGCCCCAGCATTTT.

This chain uses TRBV5-1 with TRBJ2-1; 9 bases agree with TRBD1. The CDR3 consists of 14 residues. In germline, CDR1 is SGHRS, CDR2 YFSETQ. The trim removed 4 bases at V and 10 bases at J, leaving 9 bases unmatched. The CDR3 DNA sequence: TGCGCCAGCAGCGCGGGACAGGGACTTCGGGAGCAGTTCTTC. Amino acids: CASSAGQGLREQFF.

In its sample, this clone was seen once. The chain uses TRBV28 and TRBJ2-2; 9 nucleotides line up with TRBD1. The CDR3 length is 20 residues. CDR1 is MDHEN and CDR2 is SYDVKM in the germline V gene. V lost 1 base, J lost 1 base, and 13 bases stayed unmatched. CDR3: CASSLYISSGTGRNTGELFF. The DNA for the CDR3 is TGTGCCAGCAGTTTATATATTTCGTCCGGGACAGGGAGGAACACCGGGGAGCTGTTTTTT. The full variable domain, its missing parts supplied by reference TRBV28 and TRBJ2-2, is DVKVTQSSRYLVKRTGEKVFLECVQDMDHENMFWYRQDPGLGLRLIYFSYDVKMKEKGDIPEGYSVSREKKERFSLILESASTNQTSMYLCASSLYISSGTGRNTGELFFGEGSRLTVL.

The chain combines TRBV6-5 with TRBJ1-5; no clear D. The CDR3 has 13 residues. In germline, CDR1 is MNHEY, CDR2 SVGAGI. V lost 10 bases and J 3 bases, leaving 13 bases between the germline ends. DNA of the CDR3: TGTGCCACCTCAAGGGAGTACAATCAGCCCCAGCATTTT. Translated: CATSREYNQPQHF.

The CDR3 DNA is TGTGCCAGCAGTCGGAGTAGCACAGATACGCAGTATTTT. Translated, it gives CASSRSSTDTQYF. V is TRBV28 and J is TRBJ2-3; D not certain. This CDR3 has 13 residues. V gave up 5 bases and J gave up 0 bases, with 6 bases separating them. Per germline, CDR1 MDHEN and CDR2 SYDVKM.

This clone was recorded only once. V gene TRBV11-2 combines with J gene TRBJ1-2; D perhaps matches TRBD1 (6 bases). Trimming took 5 bases from V and 3 from J, leaving 16 bases between them. From germline, CDR1 is SGHAT and CDR2 FQNNGV. This CDR3 is built from 15 residues. For the CDR3, the DNA is TGTGCCAGCAGCAAAACCCCGACAGGACACTATGGCTACACCTTC. Residues: CASSKTPTGHYGYTF. Full variable domain (missing parts from reference TRBV11-2 and TRBJ1-2): EAGVAQSPRYKIIEKRQSVAFWCNPISGHATLYWYQQILGQGPKLLIQFQNNGVVDDSQLPKDRFSAERLKGVDSTLKIQPAKLEDSAVYLCASSKTPTGHYGYTFGSGTRLTVV.